A single sample gave rise to the 29 T cell receptor beta chains below, sequenced in a study of control samples from healthy donors and cancer patients. Method: immunoSEQ multiplex PCR; TCRdb's copy keeps in-frame clones and lacks some. The sample contains some 150,000 clones, about 91% of which appear only once. The sample consisted of blood. The source is a man aged 25 to 40 in good health.

The V gene is TRBV5-1, the J gene TRBJ2-2; 7 bases fit TRBD2. Germline CDR1 and CDR2: SGHRS and YFSETQ. This CDR3 region has 15 residues. The trim removed 4 bases at V and 2 bases at J, leaving 5 bases unmatched. This CDR3 is CASSDPGLNTGELFF. In nucleotides, the CDR3 is TGCGCCAGCAGCGATCCGGGACTAAACACCGGGGAGCTGTTTTTT.

The rearrangement uses TRBV7-2 and TRBJ2-1; no definite D call. The CDR3 contains 12 residues. Germline CDR1 SGHTA, CDR2 FQGNSA. Trimming removed 1 base from V and 6 bases from J, with 4 bases in between. CDR3 in amino acids: CASSLGFNEQFF. The CDR3 region has the DNA TGTGCCAGCAGCTTAGGGTTCAATGAGCAGTTCTTC.

This rearrangement joins TRBV11-2 to TRBJ2-7, with 9 bases fitting TRBD1. The CDR3 spans 15 residues. Trimming at V came to 1 base and at J to 3 bases, leaving 4 bases not matched to a gene. The germline V gene encodes CDR1 SGHAT and CDR2 FQNNGV. CDR3 in DNA: TGTGCCAGCAGCTTAGGCACAGGGGGCGGCTACGAGCAGTACTTC. It codes for CASSLGTGGGYEQYF.

The J gene is TRBJ1-3, the V gene TRBV19, with D possibly matching TRBD1 (5 bases). The CDR3 is 13 residues long. The V gene lost 10 bases and the J gene lost 4 bases, with 14 bases spanning the gap. In germline, CDR1 is LNHDA, CDR2 SQIVND (reference sequence). The CDR3 nucleotides are TGTGCCACACAAAATCGACAGGGAAACACCATATATTTT. This gives the protein CATQNRQGNTIYF.

This clone was picked up a small number of times. V is TRBV7-2 and J is TRBJ1-1; no definite D call. CDR1 SGHTA and CDR2 FQGNSA come from the germline V gene. This CDR3 contains 11 residues. With 4 bases removed from V and 3 bases from J, the gap between germline ends came to 3 bases. CDR3 coding DNA: TGTGCCAGCAGCTCCTACACTGAAGCTTTCTTT. This gives the protein CASSSYTEAFF.

The J gene is TRBJ2-1, the V gene TRBV18, with 11 bases that match TRBD2. There are 17 residues in the CDR3. Unmatched junction bases numbered 13, after V lost 4 bases and J lost 8 bases. Per germline, CDR1 KGHSH and CDR2 LQKENI. The CDR3 loop is CASSLMDSGGARDEQFF. The DNA of the CDR3 is TGTGCCAGCTCACTCATGGATAGCGGGGGGGCCAGGGATGAGCAGTTCTTC. Drawing the rest from reference TRBV18 and TRBJ2-1, the complete variable domain is NAGVMQNPRHLVRRRGQEARLRCSPMKGHSHVYWYRQLPEEGLKFMVYLQKENIIDESGMPKERFSAEFPKEGPSILRIQQVVRGDSAAYFCASSLMDSGGARDEQFFGPGTRLTVL.

This rearrangement joins TRBV14 to TRBJ1-2; D is uncertain. V was pared by 3 bases and J by 8 bases, with 16 bases between. Germline CDR1 reads SGHDN; CDR2 reads FVKESK. The CDR3 sequence is 14 residues long. CDR3 loop: CASSQLTGIGGYTF. Here the CDR3 DNA reads TGTGCCAGCAGCCAGTTAACGGGCATCGGAGGCTACACCTTC.

The chain couples TRBV7-3 to TRBJ2-1; 7 nucleotides agree with TRBD2. The V and J ends lost 2 bases and 7 bases, in that order; junction bases with no gene match: 11. Germline V gene sequence: CDR1 SGHTA, CDR2 FQGTGA. The CDR3 totals 16 residues. CDR3 nucleotides: TGTGCCAGCAGCTTAGGGTTGTCTTGGGGAGGGAATGAGCAGTTCTTC. As protein: CASSLGLSWGGNEQFF. Full variable domain (outside the CDR3, taken from reference TRBV7-3 and TRBJ2-1): GAGVSQTPSNKVTEKGKYVELRCDPISGHTALYWYRQSLGQGPEFLIYFQGTGAADDSGLPNDRFFAVRPEGSVSTLKIQRTERGDSAVYLCASSLGLSWGGNEQFFGPGTRLTVL.

J is TRBJ2-7 and V is TRBV6-1; possible D gene TRBD2, 7 bases. Germline V lookup: CDR1 MNHNS, CDR2 SASEGT. Trimming stripped 3 bases from V and 5 bases from J, with 20 bases between. The CDR3 covers 16 residues. The CDR3 sequence is CASSDRLGGGGDEQYF. CDR3 DNA sequence: TGTGCCAGCAGTGACCGCCTGGGAGGGGGTGGCGACGAGCAGTACTTC.

This clone showed up just once. In DNA, the CDR3 is TGTGCCAGCAGGACCACAGATACGCAGTATTTT. Its protein is CASRTTDTQYF. V gene TRBV28 combines with J gene TRBJ2-3; D not certain. CDR1 is MDHEN, CDR2 SYDVKM, per germline. The germline V and J ends were trimmed by 6 bases and 2 bases, with 3 bases remaining between them. The CDR3 is made up of 11 amino acids.

The genes are TRBV7-9 and TRBJ1-1, with unresolved D. V lost 1 base, J lost 0 bases, and 9 bases lay in between. The CDR3 has 15 amino acids. CDR1 is SEHNR, CDR2 FQNEAQ, per germline (reference sequence). The CDR3 coding sequence is TGTGCCAGCAGCTTAGGCAGCCCCATGAACACTGAAGCTTTCTTT. It translates to CASSLGSPMNTEAFF.

This chain uses TRBV2 with TRBJ2-2; no clear D. The CDR3 consists of 15 residues. Between the trimmed V and J ends, which lost 7 bases and 0 bases, there was a span of 12 bases. Germline V lookup: CDR1 SNHLY, CDR2 FYNNEI. The CDR3 DNA reads TGTGCCAGCACCCCTCGCGCTGCGAACACCGGGGAGCTGTTTTTT. Translation gives CASTPRAANTGELFF.

V usage is TRBV6-5 and J usage is TRBJ2-7; 7 bases agree with TRBD1. Per germline, CDR1 MNHEY and CDR2 SVGAGI. The CDR3 sequence is 16 residues long. Trimming cost V 0 bases and J 4 bases; bases outside gene matches: 9. The CDR3 sequence: CASSYSTTGMKYEQYF. The CDR3 region has the DNA TGTGCCAGCAGTTACTCAACGACAGGGATGAAATACGAGCAGTACTTC.

V and J are TRBV9 and TRBJ1-6; D might be TRBD1 (5 bases). CDR1 SGDLS and CDR2 YYNGEE come from the germline V gene. Trimming cost V 3 bases and J 6 bases, with 10 bases left between them. The CDR3 runs 14 residues. Written as DNA, the CDR3 is TGTGCCAGCAGCGCGGGGACCCCTAATTCACCCCTCCACTTT. Encoded protein: CASSAGTPNSPLHF.

This clone appeared once. The V gene is TRBV9, the J gene TRBJ2-3, with 8 positions matching TRBD1. Germline V lookup: CDR1 SGDLS, CDR2 YYNGEE. The CDR3 runs 15 residues. V lost 4 bases to trimming and J lost 0 bases; unmatched junction nucleotides: 4. CDR3 nucleotides: TGTGCCAGCAGCCCTGGACAGGGAAGCACAGATACGCAGTATTTT. The encoded protein is CASSPGQGSTDTQYF.

The chain employs TRBV11-2 and TRBJ2-7, with D possibly TRBD1 on 6 matching bases. Trimming cost V 5 bases and J 0 bases, with 17 bases left between them. Germline V gene lookup returns CDR1 SGHAT and CDR2 FQNNGV. There are 16 residues in the CDR3. Here the CDR3 DNA reads TGTGCCAGCAGCCCACCCCGGACAGCGAGCTCCTACGAGCAGTACTTC. Translation gives CASSPPRTASSYEQYF.

This sequence joins TRBV25-1 and TRBJ1-6; no reliable D call. Deletions cut 3 bases from V and 10 bases from J, with 13 bases between. Germline V gene lookup returns CDR1 MGHDK and CDR2 SYGVNS. The CDR3 covers 14 residues. The CDR3 loop is CASSDKGIRSPLHF. The DNA of the CDR3 is TGTGCCAGCAGTGATAAGGGAATACGGTCACCCCTCCACTTT.

This clone occurred once. The chain employs TRBV19 and TRBJ1-2; D might be TRBD1 (6 bases). With 3 bases removed from V and 6 bases from J, the gap between germline ends came to 17 bases. This CDR3 is built from 15 residues. Germline values: CDR1 LNHDA, CDR2 SQIVND (reference sequence). The CDR3 region is CASSMGRGVVNGYTF. CDR3 sequence (DNA): TGTGCCAGTAGTATGGGAAGGGGGGTAGTAAATGGCTACACCTTC.

The V and J genes are TRBV19 and TRBJ2-2, with D unresolved. Looked up from germline, CDR1 is LNHDA and CDR2 is SQIVND (reference sequence). V was trimmed by 7 bases and J by 1 base, leaving 10 bases between them. This CDR3 region has 14 residues. The CDR3 reads CASTPHLNTGELFF. The CDR3 nucleotides read TGTGCCAGTACCCCCCATTTGAACACCGGGGAGCTGTTTTTT.

The V call is TRBV27, the J call TRBJ2-7; 13 bases are a match to TRBD2. V lost 5 bases, J lost 4 bases, and 5 bases stayed unmatched. The CDR3 covers 15 residues. Germline CDR1 MNHEY, CDR2 SMNVEV (reference sequence). CDR3 residues: CASSPTSGGGYEQYF. CDR3 coding DNA: TGTGCCAGCAGTCCCACTAGCGGGGGGGGGTACGAGCAGTACTTC.

This chain uses TRBV4-2 with TRBJ1-3, with TRBD1 identical over 8 bases. Germline assignment: CDR1 LGHNA and CDR2 YNFKEQ. Losses at the gene ends were 0 bases for V and 2 bases for J; bases not matched to a gene: 3. The CDR3 length is 16 residues. The CDR3 sequence: CASSQDRTGPGNTIYF. In nucleotides, the CDR3 is TGTGCCAGCAGCCAAGATCGGACAGGGCCTGGAAACACCATATATTTT.

This chain connects TRBV6-6 to TRBJ2-7, with D perhaps given as TRBD1 or TRBD2 (5 bases each). Trimming removed 8 bases at V and 3 bases at J, with 14 bases between. The CDR3 length is 13 residues. Germline-derived CDR1 and CDR2 are MNHNY and SVGAGI (reference sequence). CDR3 sequence: CASSGTENYEQYF. Written as DNA, the CDR3 is TGTGCCAGCTCTGGGACCGAGAACTACGAGCAGTACTTC.

V and J are TRBV6-1 and TRBJ1-3; tentative D call: TRBD1 (5 bases). The CDR3 loop spans 16 amino acids. Germline values: CDR1 MNHNS, CDR2 SASEGT. Trimming pared 1 base from V and 0 bases from J, leaving 10 bases between. CDR3 nucleotides: TGTGCCAGCAGTGAAGTATGGGGCAGCTCTGGAAACACCATATATTTT. Its translation is CASSEVWGSSGNTIYF.

The chain recombines TRBV5-1 with TRBJ2-3; 10 bases map to TRBD2. The germline CDR1 and CDR2 sequences are SGHRS and YFSETQ. CDR3 length equals 16 residues. Trimming cost V 6 bases and J 1 base; bases outside gene matches: 8. The CDR3 protein is CASNPRTSGGTDTQYF. The CDR3 bases are TGCGCCAGCAACCCCCGGACTAGCGGAGGCACAGATACGCAGTATTTT.

The V gene is TRBV30, the J gene TRBJ1-2; TRBD1 might be the D (6 bases). Germline V gives CDR1 GTSNPN, CDR2 SVGIG (reference sequence). The CDR3 covers 13 residues. V was shortened by 7 bases and J by 4 bases, with 16 bases between the two germline ends. The CDR3 DNA reads as TGTGCCTTTGAACCAGACAGGCCCTATGGCTACACCTTC. This translates into CAFEPDRPYGYTF.

V and J are TRBV11-2 and TRBJ2-7; 7 positions agree with TRBD1. Germline CDR1 SGHAT, CDR2 FQNNGV. The CDR3 covers 15 residues. V lost 7 bases and J lost 4; bases outside the gene matches: 13. For the CDR3, the DNA is TGTGCCAGCACCGGCAGGGTAGGGGGCGGGTACGAGCAGTACTTC. Translating gives CASTGRVGGGYEQYF. Combining the CDR3 with reference TRBV11-2 and TRBJ2-7 gives the whole variable domain EAGVAQSPRYKIIEKRQSVAFWCNPISGHATLYWYQQILGQGPKLLIQFQNNGVVDDSQLPKDRFSAERLKGVDSTLKIQPAKLEDSAVYLCASTGRVGGGYEQYFGPGTRLTVT.

This clone was observed a handful of times. The rearrangement joins TRBV7-3 to TRBJ2-3; TRBD2 matches at 8 bases. Unmatched junction bases numbered 12, after V lost 0 bases and J lost 4 bases. The CDR3 totals 18 residues. CDR1 SGHTA and CDR2 FQGTGA come from the germline V gene. For the CDR3, the DNA is TGTGCCAGCAGCTTAACTCTGGACCCGGGGGGGCCTTCAGATACGCAGTATTTT. Translating gives CASSLTLDPGGPSDTQYF.

With respect to this clone: This specimen includes other DNA sequences encoding the same CDR3. The chain employs TRBV28 and TRBJ1-2, with 9 bases lining up with TRBD1. The CDR3 covers 12 residues. Germline CDR1 MDHEN, CDR2 SYDVKM. Trimming at V came to 5 bases and at J to 5 bases, leaving 0 bases not matched to a gene. CDR3 in amino acids: CASSGTGYGYTF. CDR3 nucleotides: TGTGCCAGCAGTGGGACAGGGTATGGCTACACCTTC.

The rearrangement joins TRBV27 to TRBJ1-2; maybe TRBD1 (5 bases). CDR1 is MNHEY, CDR2 SMNVEV, per germline (reference sequence). The CDR3 is 15 amino acids. The V end lost 0 bases, the J end lost 4 bases, and 12 bases lay between the germline ends. In DNA, the CDR3 is TGTGCCAGCAGTTTATCTGCAGGGAGGAGCTATGGCTACACCTTC. Translation: CASSLSAGRSYGYTF.